Shown below are 3 T cell receptor beta chains from a single sample sequenced in a study of shared clonotypes between healthy human individuals. The method was immunoSEQ multiplex PCR; TCRdb's version includes in-frame clones alone and lacks a portion of them. This sample has around 1.1 million clones, with around 82% found just once. The sequenced sample consisted of memory CD4+ T cells from PBMCs. Subset specified: CD45RA-negative fraction. The receptors shown here come from a man aged 18 to 29 in good health. Some clones in this sample may be carry-over from other donors' samples.

The chain joins TRBV9 to TRBJ2-7; 10 nucleotides match TRBD2. This CDR3 is built from 15 residues. V lost 4 bases, J lost 1 base, and 5 bases stayed unmatched. Germline V gene data show CDR1 as SGDLS and CDR2 as YYNGEE. CDR3 sequence: CASSIGTSESYEQYF. In DNA form, the CDR3 reads TGTGCCAGCAGCATAGGGACTAGCGAATCCTACGAGCAGTACTTC.

The chain uses TRBV4-3 and TRBJ2-2, with 7 bases aligning to TRBD2. The V segment lost 6 bases and the J segment 4 bases; nucleotides outside the gene matches: 8. Germline CDR1 and CDR2: LGHNA and YSLEER. The CDR3 loop spans 15 amino acids. CDR3 residues: CASRDRDYFTGELFF. CDR3 bases: TGCGCCAGCAGGGATCGGGACTATTTCACCGGGGAGCTGTTTTTT.

The V and J genes are TRBV7-9 and TRBJ1-2; possible D gene TRBD1, 6 bases. V lost 5 bases and J 4 bases, leaving 17 bases between the germline ends. The V gene's germline CDR1 is SEHNR and CDR2 FQNEAQ (reference sequence). The CDR3 is made up of 15 amino acids. CDR3 region: CASSLTSTGPYGYTF. DNA for the CDR3: TGTGCCAGCAGCCTCACCTCGACAGGCCCCTATGGCTACACCTTC.